The sequence of this T cell receptor beta chain was determined in a study of OX40 agonist ivuxolimab in advanced cancers. Study at large: Patients took ivuxolimab, an agonistic anti-OX40 (CD134) antibody. Hepatocellular carcinoma, melanoma, renal cell or head and neck cancer affected the dose-escalation patients. People who had prior anti-PD-1, anti-PD-L1 or anti-CTLA-4 therapy could take part, and under 45% had some.

The sampling schedule covered blood at baseline, cycle 4 day 1, and cycle 7 day 1. Generated by immunoSEQ multiplex PCR, the TCRdb table keeps only in-frame clones and is missing some. This table holds about 69,000 clones, about 80% found once. The V gene's germline CDR1 is MNHEY and CDR2 SMNVEV (reference sequence). The junction had 7 bases not matched to a gene; V was cut back by 3 bases and J by 10 bases. The CDR3 runs to 15 residues. This clonotype originated in an adult with an advanced solid tumor such as melanoma, head and neck, liver or kidney cancer. The specimen was CD4+ or CD8+ T cells sorted from blood, collected in a trial of the OX40 agonist ivuxolimab. The J gene is TRBJ1-6, the V gene TRBV27; 9 bases match TRBD1. The CDR3 sequence is CASSFEGTGFSPLHF. The DNA for the CDR3 is TGTGCCAGCAGTTTCGAAGGGACAGGGTTCTCACCCCTCCACTTT.